This T cell receptor beta chain emerged from a study of blood T cell repertoires in COVID-19. Across the whole study: COVID-19 samples, acute and convalescent, were from the United States, Italy and Spain.

Original data processing: Counts of nucleated cells, estimated from reference gene primer amplification, were obtained. Profiling relied on immunoSEQ multiplex PCR, and the TCRdb table lists in-frame clones only, not all of them. The D gene and trimming were derived from the DNA, and the V and J assignments and clone size from that table. This table has about 69,000 clones, over 70% appearing once. CDR1 SNHLY and CDR2 FYNNEI come from the germline V gene. The CDR3 covers 16 residues. V lost 8 bases, J lost 2 bases, and 18 bases lay in between. The sequence was collected from a man between 60 and 75 years old with acute or convalescent COVID-19. The chain is built from TRBV2 and TRBJ1-4; D is perhaps TRBD1 (5 bases). Sequencing was performed on peripheral blood. The CDR3 loop reads CASRAGVIRTNEKLFF. The CDR3, as DNA: TGTGCCAGCCGGGCGGGGGTTATTAGGACTAATGAAAAACTGTTTTTT.